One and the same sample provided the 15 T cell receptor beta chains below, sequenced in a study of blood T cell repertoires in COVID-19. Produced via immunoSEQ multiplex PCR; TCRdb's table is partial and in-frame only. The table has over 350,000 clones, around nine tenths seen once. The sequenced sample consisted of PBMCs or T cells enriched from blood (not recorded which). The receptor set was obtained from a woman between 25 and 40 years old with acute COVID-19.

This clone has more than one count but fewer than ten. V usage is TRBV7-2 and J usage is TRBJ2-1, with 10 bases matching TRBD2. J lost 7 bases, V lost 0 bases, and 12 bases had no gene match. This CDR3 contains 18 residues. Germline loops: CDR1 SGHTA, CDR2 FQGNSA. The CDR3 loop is CASSLAGNLAGGWNEQFF. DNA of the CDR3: TGTGCCAGCAGCTTAGCCGGAAATTTAGCGGGGGGCTGGAATGAGCAGTTCTTC. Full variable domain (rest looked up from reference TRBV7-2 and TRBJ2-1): GAGVSQSPSNKVTEKGKDVELRCDPISGHTALYWYRQSLGQGLEFLIYFQGNSAPDKSGLPSDRFSAERTGGSVSTLTIQRTQQEDSAVYLCASSLAGNLAGGWNEQFFGPGTRLTVL.

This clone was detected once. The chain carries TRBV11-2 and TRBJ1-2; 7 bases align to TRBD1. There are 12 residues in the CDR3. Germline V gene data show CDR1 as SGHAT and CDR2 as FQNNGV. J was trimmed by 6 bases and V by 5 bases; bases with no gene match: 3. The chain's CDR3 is CASSLGQNGYTF. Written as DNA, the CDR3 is TGTGCCAGCAGCCTGGGACAGAATGGCTACACCTTC. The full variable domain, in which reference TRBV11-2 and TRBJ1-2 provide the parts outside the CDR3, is EAGVAQSPRYKIIEKRQSVAFWCNPISGHATLYWYQQILGQGPKLLIQFQNNGVVDDSQLPKDRFSAERLKGVDSTLKIQPAKLEDSAVYLCASSLGQNGYTFGSGTRLTVV.

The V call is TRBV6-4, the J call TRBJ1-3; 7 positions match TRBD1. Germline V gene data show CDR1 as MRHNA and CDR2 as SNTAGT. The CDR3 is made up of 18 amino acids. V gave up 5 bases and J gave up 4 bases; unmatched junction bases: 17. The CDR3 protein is CASSPKDRAPFGGNTIYF. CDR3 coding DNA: TGTGCCAGCAGTCCGAAAGACAGGGCCCCATTCGGGGGAAACACCATATATTTT.

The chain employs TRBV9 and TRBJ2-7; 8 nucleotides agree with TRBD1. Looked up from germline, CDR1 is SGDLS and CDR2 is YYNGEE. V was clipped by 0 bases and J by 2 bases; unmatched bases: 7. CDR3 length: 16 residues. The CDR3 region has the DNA TGTGCCAGCAGCGTAGTGGGGACAGGATATCCCTACGAGCAGTACTTC. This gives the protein CASSVVGTGYPYEQYF.

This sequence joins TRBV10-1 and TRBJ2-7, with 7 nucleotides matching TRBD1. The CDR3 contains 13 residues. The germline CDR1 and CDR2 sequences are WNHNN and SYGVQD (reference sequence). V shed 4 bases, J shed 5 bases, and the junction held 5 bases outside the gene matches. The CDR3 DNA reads TGCGCCAGCAGTGTAAGACAGGGAGACGAGCAGTACTTC. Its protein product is CASSVRQGDEQYF.

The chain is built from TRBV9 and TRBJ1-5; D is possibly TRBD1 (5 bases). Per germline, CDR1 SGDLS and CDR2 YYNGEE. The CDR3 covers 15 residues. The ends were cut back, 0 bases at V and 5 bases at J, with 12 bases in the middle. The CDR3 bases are TGTGCCAGCAGCGTAGGAGTAGGGGATCATCAGCCCCAGCATTTT. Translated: CASSVGVGDHQPQHF.

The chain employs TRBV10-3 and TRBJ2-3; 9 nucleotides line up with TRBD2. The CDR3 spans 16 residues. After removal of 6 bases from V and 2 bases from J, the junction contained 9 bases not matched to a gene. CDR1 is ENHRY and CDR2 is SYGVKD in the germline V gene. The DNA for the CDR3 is TGTGCCATCAGAGGTACTTCTAGCGGGAACACAGATACGCAGTATTTT. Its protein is CAIRGTSSGNTDTQYF.

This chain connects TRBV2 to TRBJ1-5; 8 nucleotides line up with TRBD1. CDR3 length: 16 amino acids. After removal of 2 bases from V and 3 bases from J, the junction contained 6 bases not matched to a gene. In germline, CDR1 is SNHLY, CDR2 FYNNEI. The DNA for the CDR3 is TGTGCCAGCAGTGAATCAGGGGGCACCCTCAATCAGCCCCAGCATTTT. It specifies CASSESGGTLNQPQHF.

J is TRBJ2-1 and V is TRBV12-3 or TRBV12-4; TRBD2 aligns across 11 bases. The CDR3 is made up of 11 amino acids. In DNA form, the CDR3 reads TGTGCTAGCGGGGGGGCCATAGAGCAGTTCTTC. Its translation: CASGGAIEQFF.

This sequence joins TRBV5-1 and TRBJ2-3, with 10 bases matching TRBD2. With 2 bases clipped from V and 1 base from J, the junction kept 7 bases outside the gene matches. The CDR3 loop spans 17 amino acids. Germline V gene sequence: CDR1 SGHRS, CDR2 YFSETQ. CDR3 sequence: CASSFPLAGGRTDTQYF. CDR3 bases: TGCGCCAGCAGCTTCCCTTTAGCGGGGGGACGCACAGATACGCAGTATTTT.

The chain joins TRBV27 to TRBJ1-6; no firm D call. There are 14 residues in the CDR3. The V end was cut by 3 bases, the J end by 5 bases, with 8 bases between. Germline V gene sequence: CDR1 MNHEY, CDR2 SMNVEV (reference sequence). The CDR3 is CASSFSQNNSPLHF. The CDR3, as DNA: TGTGCCAGCAGTTTTTCCCAGAATAATTCACCCCTCCACTTT.

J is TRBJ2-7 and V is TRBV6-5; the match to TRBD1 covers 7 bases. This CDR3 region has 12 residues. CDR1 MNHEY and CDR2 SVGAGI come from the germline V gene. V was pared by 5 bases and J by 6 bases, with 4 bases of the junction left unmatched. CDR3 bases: TGTGCCAGCAGTACGGGACAGATCGAGCAGTACTTC. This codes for CASSTGQIEQYF.

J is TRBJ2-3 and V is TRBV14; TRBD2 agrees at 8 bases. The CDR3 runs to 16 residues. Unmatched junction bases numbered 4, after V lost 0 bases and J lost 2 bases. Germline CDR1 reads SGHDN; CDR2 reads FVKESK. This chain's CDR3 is CASSQERGGTTDTQYF. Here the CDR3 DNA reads TGTGCCAGCAGCCAAGAACGGGGGGGGACCACAGATACGCAGTATTTT.

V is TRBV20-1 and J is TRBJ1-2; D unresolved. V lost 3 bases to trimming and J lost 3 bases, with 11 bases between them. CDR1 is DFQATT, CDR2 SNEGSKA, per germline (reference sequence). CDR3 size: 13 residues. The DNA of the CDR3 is TGCAGTGCTAGTTTCGGGGAGGACTATGGCTACACCTTC. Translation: CSASFGEDYGYTF.

CDR3 protein: CASSLTRTGTVRGYTF. CDR3 bases: TGTGCCAGCAGTTTAACGAGGACAGGGACAGTGCGAGGCTACACCTTC. The chain links TRBV27 to TRBJ1-2; 8 nucleotides match TRBD1. Trimming at V came to 2 bases and at J to 8 bases, leaving 13 bases not matched to a gene. The CDR3 runs 16 residues. The germline gives CDR1 MNHEY, CDR2 SMNVEV (reference sequence).